The sequence of this T cell receptor beta chain was determined in a study of T cells in Graves' hyperthyroidism and ophthalmopathy. TCR beta CDR3 region amplification was performed from RNA transcripts. Researchers ran a first-round RT-PCR on the TCR CDR3 using the HTBI primer set. TCRdb re-derived calls from the multiplex PCR reads in MiXCR, one entry per CDR3 protein. Of around 300,000 distinct CDR3 sequences listed, 12% to 15% are singletons. This CDR3 spans 14 amino acids. Germline CDR1 is DFQATT and CDR2 is SNEGSKA (reference sequence). J lost 4 bases, V lost 6 bases, and 6 bases had no gene match. This clonotype was found many times.

The sample taken for sequencing was blood. This clonotype was sampled from a woman aged 35 to 49 with Graves' hyperthyroidism. This chain joins TRBV20-1 and TRBJ2-1; 10 positions agree with TRBD2. In DNA, the CDR3 is TGCAGTGCGCCAGGACTAGCGGAATACAATGAGCAGTTCTTC. Amino acid sequence: CSAPGLAEYNEQFF.